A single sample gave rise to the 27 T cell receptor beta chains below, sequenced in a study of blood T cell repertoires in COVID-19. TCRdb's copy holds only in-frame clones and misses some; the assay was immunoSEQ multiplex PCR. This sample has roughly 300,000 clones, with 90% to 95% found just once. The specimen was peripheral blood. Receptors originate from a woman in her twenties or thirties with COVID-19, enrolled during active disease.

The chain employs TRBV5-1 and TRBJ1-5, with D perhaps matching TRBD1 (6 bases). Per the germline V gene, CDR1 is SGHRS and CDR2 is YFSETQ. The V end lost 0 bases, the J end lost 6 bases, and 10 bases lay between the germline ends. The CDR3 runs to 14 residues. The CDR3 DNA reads TGCGCCAGCAGCTTGGAAACAGGGATTCAGCCCCAGCATTTT. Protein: CASSLETGIQPQHF.

The CDR3 DNA reads TGTGCCAGCAGCCCTTCCTACGAGCAGTACTTC. Protein sequence: CASSPSYEQYF. The rearrangement joins TRBV6-6 to TRBJ2-7; D is unclear. V gave up 6 bases and J gave up 1 base, with 4 bases separating them. The CDR3 has 11 amino acids. CDR1 and CDR2 from the germline V gene are MNHNY and SVGAGI (reference sequence).

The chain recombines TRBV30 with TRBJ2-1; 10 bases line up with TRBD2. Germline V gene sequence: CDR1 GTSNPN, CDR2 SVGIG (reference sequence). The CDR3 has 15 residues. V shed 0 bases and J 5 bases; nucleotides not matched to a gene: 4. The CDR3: CAWSVRLAGDNEQFF. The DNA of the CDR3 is TGTGCCTGGAGTGTACGACTAGCGGGTGACAATGAGCAGTTCTTC.

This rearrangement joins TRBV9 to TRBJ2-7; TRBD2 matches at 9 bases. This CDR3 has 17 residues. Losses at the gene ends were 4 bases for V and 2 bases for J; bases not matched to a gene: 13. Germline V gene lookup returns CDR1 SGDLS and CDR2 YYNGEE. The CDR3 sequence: CASSRSTISGRTYEQYF. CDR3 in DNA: TGTGCCAGCAGCCGTTCAACAATTAGCGGGAGAACCTACGAGCAGTACTTC.

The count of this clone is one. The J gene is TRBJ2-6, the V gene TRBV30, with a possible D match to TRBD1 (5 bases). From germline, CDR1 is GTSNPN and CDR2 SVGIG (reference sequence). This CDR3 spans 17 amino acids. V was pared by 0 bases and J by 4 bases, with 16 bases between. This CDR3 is CAWSVGAGAGGANVLTF. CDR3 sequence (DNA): TGTGCCTGGAGTGTAGGGGCTGGGGCAGGAGGGGCCAACGTCCTGACTTTC.

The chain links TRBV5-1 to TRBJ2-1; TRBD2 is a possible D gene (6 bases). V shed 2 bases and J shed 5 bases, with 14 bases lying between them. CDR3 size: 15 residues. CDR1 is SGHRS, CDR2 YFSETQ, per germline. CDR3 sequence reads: CASSFVVSGNNEQFF. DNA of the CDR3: TGCGCCAGCAGCTTCGTGGTTAGCGGAAACAATGAGCAGTTCTTC.

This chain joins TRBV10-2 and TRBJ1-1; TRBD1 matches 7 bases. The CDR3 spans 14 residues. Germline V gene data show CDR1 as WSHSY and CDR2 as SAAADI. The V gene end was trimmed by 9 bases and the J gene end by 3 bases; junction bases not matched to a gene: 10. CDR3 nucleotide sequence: TGCGCCAGTCGGGACAGCTATTTTTACACTGAAGCTTTCTTT. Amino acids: CASRDSYFYTEAFF.

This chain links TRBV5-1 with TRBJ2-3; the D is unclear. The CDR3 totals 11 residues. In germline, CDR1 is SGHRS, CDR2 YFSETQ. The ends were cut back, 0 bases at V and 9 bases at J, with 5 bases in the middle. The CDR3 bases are TGCGCCAGCAGCTTGGGCCTAACGCAGTATTTT. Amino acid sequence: CASSLGLTQYF.

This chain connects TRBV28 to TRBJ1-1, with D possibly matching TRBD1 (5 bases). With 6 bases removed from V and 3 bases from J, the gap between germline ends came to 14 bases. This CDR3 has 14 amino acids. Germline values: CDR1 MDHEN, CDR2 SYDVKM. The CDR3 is CASSIVSQDTEAFF. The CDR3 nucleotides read TGTGCCAGCAGCATAGTGTCACAGGACACTGAAGCTTTCTTT.

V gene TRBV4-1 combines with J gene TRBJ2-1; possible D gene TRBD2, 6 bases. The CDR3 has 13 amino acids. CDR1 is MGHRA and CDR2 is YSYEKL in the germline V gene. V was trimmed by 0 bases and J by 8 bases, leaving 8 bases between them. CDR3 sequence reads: CASSQDWGDEQFF. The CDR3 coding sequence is TGCGCCAGCAGCCAAGATTGGGGGGATGAGCAGTTCTTC.

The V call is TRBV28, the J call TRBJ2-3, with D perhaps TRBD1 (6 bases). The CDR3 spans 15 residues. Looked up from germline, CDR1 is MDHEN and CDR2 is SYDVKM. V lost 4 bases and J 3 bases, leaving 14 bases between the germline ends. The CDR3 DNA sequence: TGTGCCAGCAGTTCTTACAGGGAGAGGACAGATACGCAGTATTTT. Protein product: CASSSYRERTDTQYF.

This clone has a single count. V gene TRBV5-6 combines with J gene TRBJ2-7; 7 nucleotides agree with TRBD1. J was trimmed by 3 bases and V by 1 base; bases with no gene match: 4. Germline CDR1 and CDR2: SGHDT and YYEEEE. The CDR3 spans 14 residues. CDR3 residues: CASSLWAGGYEQYF. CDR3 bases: TGTGCCAGCAGCTTGTGGGCAGGGGGCTACGAGCAGTACTTC.

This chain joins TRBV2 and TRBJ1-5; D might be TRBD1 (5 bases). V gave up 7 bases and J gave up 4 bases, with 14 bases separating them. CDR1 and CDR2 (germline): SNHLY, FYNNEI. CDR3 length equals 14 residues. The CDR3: CASISREGNQPQHF. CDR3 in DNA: TGTGCCAGCATATCCAGGGAGGGGAATCAGCCCCAGCATTTT.

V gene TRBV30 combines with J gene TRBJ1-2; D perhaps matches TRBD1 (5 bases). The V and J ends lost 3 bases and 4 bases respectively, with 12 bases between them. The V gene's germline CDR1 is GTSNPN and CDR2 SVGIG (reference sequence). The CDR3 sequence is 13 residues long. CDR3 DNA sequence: TGTGCCTGGAGCGGAACAGGCTTCTATGGCTACACCTTC. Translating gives CAWSGTGFYGYTF.

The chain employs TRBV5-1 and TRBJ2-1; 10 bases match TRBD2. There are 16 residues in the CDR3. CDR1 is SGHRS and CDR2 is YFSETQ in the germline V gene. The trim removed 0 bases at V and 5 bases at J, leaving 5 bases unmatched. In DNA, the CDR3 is TGCGCCAGCAGCTTGGGGCCTAGCGGGAGCCACAATGAGCAGTTCTTC. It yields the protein CASSLGPSGSHNEQFF.

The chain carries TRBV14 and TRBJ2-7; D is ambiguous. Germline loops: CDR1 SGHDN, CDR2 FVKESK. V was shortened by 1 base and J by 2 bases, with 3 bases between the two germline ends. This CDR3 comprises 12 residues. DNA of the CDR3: TGTGCCAGCAGCCAAGCCGCCTACGAGCAGTACTTC. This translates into CASSQAAYEQYF.

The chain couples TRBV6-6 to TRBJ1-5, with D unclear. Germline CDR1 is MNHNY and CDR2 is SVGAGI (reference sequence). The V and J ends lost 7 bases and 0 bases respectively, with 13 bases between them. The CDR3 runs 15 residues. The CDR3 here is CASNLQSNSNQPQHF. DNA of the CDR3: TGTGCCAGCAACCTACAGTCCAATAGCAATCAGCCCCAGCATTTT.

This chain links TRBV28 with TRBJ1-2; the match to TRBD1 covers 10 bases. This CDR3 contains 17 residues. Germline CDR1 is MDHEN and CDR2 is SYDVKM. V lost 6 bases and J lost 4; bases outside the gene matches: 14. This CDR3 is CASRRDGSGTGVYGYTF. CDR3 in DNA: TGTGCCAGCAGGAGGGATGGATCCGGGACAGGGGTCTATGGCTACACCTTC.

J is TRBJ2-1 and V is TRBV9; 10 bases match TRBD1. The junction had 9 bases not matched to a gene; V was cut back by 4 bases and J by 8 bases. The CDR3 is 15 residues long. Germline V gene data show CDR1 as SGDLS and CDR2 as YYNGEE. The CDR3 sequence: CASSPGDRGYDEQFF. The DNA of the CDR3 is TGTGCCAGCAGCCCAGGGGACAGGGGTTACGATGAGCAGTTCTTC.

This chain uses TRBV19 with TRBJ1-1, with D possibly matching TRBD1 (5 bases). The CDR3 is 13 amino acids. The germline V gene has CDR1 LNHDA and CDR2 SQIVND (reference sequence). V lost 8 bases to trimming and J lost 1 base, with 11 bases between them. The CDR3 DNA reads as TGTGCCAGTTCAAGGGGCTCGAACACTGAAGCTTTCTTT. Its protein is CASSRGSNTEAFF.

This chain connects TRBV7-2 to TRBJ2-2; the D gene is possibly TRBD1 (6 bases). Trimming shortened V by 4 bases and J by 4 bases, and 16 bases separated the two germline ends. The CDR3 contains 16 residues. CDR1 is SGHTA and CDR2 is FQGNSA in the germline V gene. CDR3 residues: CASSSQGPTGTGELFF. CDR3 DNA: TGTGCCAGCAGCTCACAGGGCCCAACGGGCACCGGGGAGCTGTTTTTT.

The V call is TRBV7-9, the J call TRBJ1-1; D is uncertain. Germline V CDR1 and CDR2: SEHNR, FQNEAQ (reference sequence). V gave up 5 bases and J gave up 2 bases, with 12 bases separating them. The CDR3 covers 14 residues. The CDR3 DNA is TGTGCCAGCAGCATCACTGCCCTTAACACTGAAGCTTTCTTT. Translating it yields CASSITALNTEAFF.

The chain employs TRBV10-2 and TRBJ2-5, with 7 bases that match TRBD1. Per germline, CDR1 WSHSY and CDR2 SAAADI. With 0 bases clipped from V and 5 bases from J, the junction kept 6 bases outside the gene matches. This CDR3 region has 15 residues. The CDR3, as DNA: TGCGCCAGCAGTGAGTCCAGGGGGTATGCTGAGACCCAGTACTTC. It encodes CASSESRGYAETQYF.

The CDR3 here is CASSGQDRGQSTDTQYF. The CDR3 DNA follows: TGTGCCAGCAGCGGGCAGGACAGGGGGCAAAGCACAGATACGCAGTATTTT. This sequence joins TRBV9 and TRBJ2-3, with 11 bases aligning to TRBD1. Per the germline V gene, CDR1 is SGDLS and CDR2 is YYNGEE. V lost 3 bases to trimming and J lost 0 bases; unmatched junction nucleotides: 6. There are 17 residues in the CDR3.

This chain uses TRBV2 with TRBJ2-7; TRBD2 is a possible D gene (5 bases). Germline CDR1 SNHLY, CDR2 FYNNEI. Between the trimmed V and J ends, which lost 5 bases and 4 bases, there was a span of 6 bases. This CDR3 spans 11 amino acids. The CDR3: CASSPGYEQYF. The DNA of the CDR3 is TGTGCCAGCAGTCCGGGATACGAGCAGTACTTC.

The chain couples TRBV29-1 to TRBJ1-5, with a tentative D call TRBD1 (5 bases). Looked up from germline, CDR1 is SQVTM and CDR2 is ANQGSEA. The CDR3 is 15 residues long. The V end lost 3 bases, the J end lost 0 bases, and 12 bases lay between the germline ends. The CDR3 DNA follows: TGCAGCGTTGAGCCGCAGGGAAATAGCAATCAGCCCCAGCATTTT. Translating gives CSVEPQGNSNQPQHF.

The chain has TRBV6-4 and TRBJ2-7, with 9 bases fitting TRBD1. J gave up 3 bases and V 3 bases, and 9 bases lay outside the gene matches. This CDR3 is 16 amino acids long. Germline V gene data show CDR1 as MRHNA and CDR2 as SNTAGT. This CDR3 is CASSEASGTGIYEQYF. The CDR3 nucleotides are TGTGCCAGCAGTGAAGCTTCAGGGACAGGGATCTACGAGCAGTACTTC.